This entry lists 32 T cell receptor beta chains sequenced from one sample in a study of blood T cell repertoires in COVID-19. Using immunoSEQ multiplex PCR, the repertoire was profiled, and TCRdb retains in-frame clones only, with some absent. In the table there are tens of thousands of clones, roughly 87% of which are singletons. The sequenced material came from peripheral blood. The receptors originated from a woman aged 55-70 years with COVID-19, enrolled during active disease.

The rearrangement links TRBV4-3 to TRBJ2-3; 8 nucleotides line up with TRBD1. Germline CDR1 reads LGHNA; CDR2 reads YSLEER. The CDR3 covers 15 residues. Unmatched junction bases numbered 4, after V lost 1 base and J lost 4 bases. CDR3 residues: CASSQVGTGSDTQYF. The DNA of the CDR3 is TGCGCCAGCAGCCAAGTCGGGACAGGATCAGATACGCAGTATTTT.

The chain carries TRBV23-1 and TRBJ1-2, with 8 bases matching TRBD1. TRBV23-1 is an open reading frame, and its role is uncertain. V shed 4 bases, J shed 7 bases, and the junction held 11 bases outside the gene matches. The CDR3 extends over 15 amino acids. CDR3 coding DNA: TGCGCCAGCAGTCGATCAGGGGGCCATTTGAGTGGCTACACCTTC. Amino acids: CASSRSGGHLSGYTF.

The chain combines TRBV7-2 with TRBJ1-6, with D hard to call. V was trimmed by 0 bases and J by 7 bases, leaving 10 bases between them. Germline assignment: CDR1 SGHTA and CDR2 FQGNSA. This CDR3 region has 15 residues. In DNA form, the CDR3 reads TGTGCCAGCAGCTTAGCTGTTGACGGGAATTCACCCCTCCACTTT. Its translation: CASSLAVDGNSPLHF.

As concerns this clone: Other DNA variants within this sample encode the same CDR3. The CDR3 sequence is CSATDREQYF. CDR3 coding DNA: TGCAGTGCTACGGACAGGGAGCAGTACTTC. The chain has TRBV20-1 and TRBJ2-7; 7 positions agree with TRBD1. V lost 4 bases and J lost 7; bases outside the gene matches: 1. The CDR3 loop spans 10 amino acids. Germline V lookup: CDR1 DFQATT, CDR2 SNEGSKA (reference sequence).

This clone has only a few counts. The chain couples TRBV6-2 or TRBV6-3 to TRBJ2-5, with D possibly TRBD1 on 5 matching bases. Germline V CDR1 and CDR2: MNHEY, SVGEGT. Trimming left V 2 bases short and J 5 bases short, with 15 bases between. The CDR3 contains 15 residues. The CDR3 DNA reads TGTGCCAGCAGTTACACCCCTGGGGCGCCGGAGACCCAGTACTTC. Translated, it gives CASSYTPGAPETQYF.

The rearrangement links TRBV7-2 to TRBJ1-4, with TRBD1 identical over 7 bases. Germline loops: CDR1 SGHTA, CDR2 FQGNSA. The CDR3 spans 15 residues. V was pared by 5 bases and J by 7 bases, with 10 bases of the junction left unmatched. CDR3 nucleotide sequence: TGTGCCAGCAGCACAAACAGGGGAGTGGGTGAAAAACTGTTTTTT. Amino acid sequence: CASSTNRGVGEKLFF. Full variable domain (outside the CDR3, taken from reference TRBV7-2 and TRBJ1-4): GAGVSQSPSNKVTEKGKDVELRCDPISGHTALYWYRQSLGQGLEFLIYFQGNSAPDKSGLPSDRFSAERTGGSVSTLTIQRTQQEDSAVYLCASSTNRGVGEKLFFGSGTQLSVL.

This chain uses TRBV9 with TRBJ1-2; D call uncertain. The length of the CDR3 is 13 residues. Germline V gives CDR1 SGDLS, CDR2 YYNGEE. V shed 3 bases and J shed 0 bases, with 6 bases lying between them. CDR3 sequence: CASSETTNYGYTF. CDR3 DNA: TGTGCCAGCAGCGAGACAACTAACTATGGCTACACCTTC.

The V and J genes are TRBV12-3 or TRBV12-4 and TRBJ1-2; D is uncertain. CDR3 length equals 12 residues. Trimming pared 1 base from V and 4 bases from J, leaving 4 bases between. The CDR3 DNA reads TGTGCCAGCAGTTTAGACAGCTATGGCTACACCTTC. Its protein is CASSLDSYGYTF.

The V and J genes are TRBV28 and TRBJ1-1, with D uncertain. Trimming took off 4 bases at V and 3 bases at J, with 6 bases between the two ends. The CDR3 consists of 12 residues. CDR1 and CDR2 (germline): MDHEN, SYDVKM. In nucleotides, the CDR3 is TGTGCCAGCAGTTGGCGGTACACTGAAGCTTTCTTT. It encodes CASSWRYTEAFF.

V gene TRBV19 combines with J gene TRBJ1-5, with D hard to call. CDR3 length: 12 residues. Germline V gene data show CDR1 as LNHDA and CDR2 as SQIVND (reference sequence). Trimming removed 3 bases at V and 9 bases at J, with 9 bases between. CDR3 region: CASSMSSRPQHF. In nucleotides, the CDR3 is TGTGCCAGTAGTATGAGTTCACGGCCCCAGCATTTT.

This chain uses TRBV6-5 with TRBJ2-3; tentatively, D is TRBD2 (6 bases). The CDR3 loop spans 14 amino acids. V gave up 6 bases and J gave up 4 bases, with 14 bases separating them. Germline values: CDR1 MNHEY, CDR2 SVGAGI. The CDR3 spells CASRAGRGPDTQYF. The CDR3 DNA reads TGTGCCAGCAGGGCGGGAAGAGGCCCAGATACGCAGTATTTT.

The chain links TRBV6-2 or TRBV6-3 to TRBJ2-2; 10 bases agree with TRBD2. There are 17 residues in the CDR3. Germline CDR1 is MNHEY and CDR2 is SVGEGT. V shed 0 bases and J 7 bases; nucleotides not matched to a gene: 8. The CDR3 spells CASSYSGAGGPVGELFF. The DNA of the CDR3 is TGTGCCAGCAGTTACTCTGGAGCGGGGGGGCCGGTCGGGGAGCTGTTTTTT.

The CDR3 spells CASSEAVRASGANVLTF. Written as DNA, the CDR3 is TGTGCCAGCAGTGAAGCTGTAAGAGCCTCTGGGGCCAACGTCCTGACTTTC. The gene calls are TRBV2 and TRBJ2-6, with no clear D. This CDR3 spans 17 amino acids. Per the germline V gene, CDR1 is SNHLY and CDR2 is FYNNEI. V lost 0 bases and J lost 0, with 9 bases in between.

The V call is TRBV28, the J call TRBJ2-1; 7 positions match TRBD1. From germline, CDR1 is MDHEN and CDR2 SYDVKM. The CDR3 runs to 12 residues. J was trimmed by 7 bases and V by 5 bases; bases with no gene match: 2. The CDR3 loop reads CASSTQGNEQFF. The CDR3 DNA follows: TGTGCCAGCAGTACACAGGGGAATGAGCAGTTCTTC. The full variable domain, its missing parts supplied by reference TRBV28 and TRBJ2-1, is DVKVTQSSRYLVKRTGEKVFLECVQDMDHENMFWYRQDPGLGLRLIYFSYDVKMKEKGDIPEGYSVSREKKERFSLILESASTNQTSMYLCASSTQGNEQFFGPGTRLTVL.

The chain links TRBV5-1 to TRBJ2-2, with D unresolved. Trimming took 0 bases from V and 1 from J, leaving 4 bases between them. CDR1 is SGHRS and CDR2 is YFSETQ in the germline V gene. The CDR3 loop spans 14 amino acids. The CDR3: CASSLERNTGELFF. The CDR3 DNA reads as TGCGCCAGCAGCTTGGAGAGGAACACCGGGGAGCTGTTTTTT. The full variable domain, in which reference TRBV5-1 and TRBJ2-2 provide the parts outside the CDR3, is KAGVTQTPRYLIKTRGQQVTLSCSPISGHRSVSWYQQTPGQGLQFLFEYFSETQRNKGNFPGRFSGRQFSNSRSEMNVSTLELGDSALYLCASSLERNTGELFFGEGSRLTVL.

This sequence joins TRBV29-1 and TRBJ2-3; TRBD2 aligns across 11 bases. CDR3 length: 18 amino acids. Germline lookup yields CDR1 SQVTM and CDR2 ANQGSEA. J lost 4 bases, V lost 4 bases, and 16 bases had no gene match. CDR3 DNA: TGCAGCGTTGCCTTTAGCGGGGGGGACCTTCTTTTTTCAGATACGCAGTATTTT. Its translation: CSVAFSGGDLLFSDTQYF.

In DNA, the CDR3 is TGCGCCAGCAGCTTGGCGGGACAGGGTAGCGCAGATACGCAGTATTTT. It translates to CASSLAGQGSADTQYF. The rearrangement uses TRBV5-1 and TRBJ2-3, with TRBD1 matching 9 bases. This CDR3 comprises 16 residues. CDR1 is SGHRS and CDR2 is YFSETQ in the germline V gene. Trimming cost V 0 bases and J 4 bases; bases outside gene matches: 6. Filled out from reference TRBV5-1 and TRBJ2-3, the complete variable domain reads KAGVTQTPRYLIKTRGQQVTLSCSPISGHRSVSWYQQTPGQGLQFLFEYFSETQRNKGNFPGRFSGRQFSNSRSEMNVSTLELGDSALYLCASSLAGQGSADTQYFGPGTRLTVL.

Here the CDR3 DNA reads TGTGCCAGCAGCTCAGGACTAGCGGGGTTGCACACAGATACGCAGTATTTT. This translates into CASSSGLAGLHTDTQYF. This chain uses TRBV7-7 with TRBJ2-3; 12 bases are shared with TRBD2. The CDR3 runs to 17 residues. J was trimmed by 2 bases and V by 4 bases; bases with no gene match: 7. CDR1 and CDR2 from the germline V gene are SSHAT and FNYEAQ (reference sequence). The full variable domain, rest sourced from reference TRBV7-7 and TRBJ2-3, is GAGVSQSPRYKVTKRGQDVTLRCDPISSHATLYWYQQALGQGPEFLTYFNYEAQPDKSGLPSDRFSAERPEGSISTLTIQRTEQRDSAMYRCASSSGLAGLHTDTQYFGPGTRLTVL.

The rearrangement links TRBV15 to TRBJ1-2, with D possibly matching TRBD1 (5 bases). This CDR3 region has 17 residues. CDR1 LNHNV and CDR2 YYDKDF come from the germline V gene (reference sequence). The V end was cut by 1 base, the J end by 4 bases, with 19 bases between. The CDR3 coding sequence is TGTGCCACCAGCAGAGCCCAGGGCGGGGGAATCGGCTATGGCTACACCTTC. Translation gives CATSRAQGGGIGYGYTF.

V is TRBV5-8 and J is TRBJ1-1; unclear D gene. V lost 1 base and J lost 11, with 15 bases in between. CDR3 length: 13 amino acids. Germline V gives CDR1 SGHTS, CDR2 YDEGEE. Written as DNA, the CDR3 is TGTGCCAGCAGCTTGCGAAATAGCGAAGAGGCTTTCTTT. Its protein product is CASSLRNSEEAFF.

This chain connects TRBV14 to TRBJ1-1; D gene uncertain. V lost 1 base and J 5 bases, leaving 8 bases between the germline ends. Germline CDR1 reads SGHDN; CDR2 reads FVKESK. The CDR3 sequence is 13 residues long. CDR3 in amino acids: CASSQVWSTEAFF. CDR3 nucleotide sequence: TGTGCCAGCAGCCAAGTTTGGAGTACTGAAGCTTTCTTT.

V is TRBV19 and J is TRBJ1-2; TRBD1 aligns across 9 bases. This CDR3 has 13 residues. V lost 6 bases, J lost 8 bases, and 7 bases stayed unmatched. Germline CDR1 is LNHDA and CDR2 is SQIVND (reference sequence). The CDR3 spells CASSAGTGRGYTF. CDR3 bases: TGTGCCAGTAGCGCGGGGACAGGGAGAGGCTACACCTTC. The full variable domain, its missing parts supplied by reference TRBV19 and TRBJ1-2, is DGGITQSPKYLFRKEGQNVTLSCEQNLNHDAMYWYRQDPGQGLRLIYYSQIVNDFQKGDIAEGYSVSREKKESFPLTVTSAQKNPTAFYLCASSAGTGRGYTFGSGTRLTVV.

This clone was recorded a few times. J is TRBJ1-5 and V is TRBV7-2; 8 nucleotides align to TRBD1. The V gene's germline CDR1 is SGHTA and CDR2 FQGNSA. The length of the CDR3 is 16 residues. J was trimmed by 6 bases and V by 3 bases; bases with no gene match: 10. The CDR3, as DNA: TGTGCCAGCAGCTTTTTTCCCAGGGGGCCTCTTCAGCCCCAGCATTTT. Protein product: CASSFFPRGPLQPQHF.

The chain links TRBV28 to TRBJ2-7, with 8 bases identical to TRBD2. With 2 bases clipped from V and 1 base from J, the junction kept 7 bases outside the gene matches. Germline CDR1 and CDR2: MDHEN and SYDVKM. CDR3 length equals 16 residues. CDR3 residues: CASSLGGGLLSYEQYF. As DNA, the CDR3 is TGTGCCAGCAGTTTAGGCGGGGGGCTACTTTCCTACGAGCAGTACTTC.

The chain combines TRBV5-1 with TRBJ2-3; possible D gene TRBD1, 6 bases. The germline gives CDR1 SGHRS, CDR2 YFSETQ. This CDR3 has 14 amino acids. Trimming removed 3 bases from V and 4 bases from J, with 12 bases in between. Here the CDR3 DNA reads TGCGCCAGCAGCTACAGGGATAAAGCAGATACGCAGTATTTT. Protein product: CASSYRDKADTQYF.

This clone was counted a single time. This chain uses TRBV10-1 with TRBJ2-3, with D perhaps TRBD2 (5 bases). Trimming removed 7 bases from V and 4 bases from J, with 12 bases in between. Germline assignment: CDR1 WNHNN and CDR2 SYGVQD (reference sequence). The CDR3 totals 13 residues. The CDR3 protein is CASTERTPDTQYF. In DNA, the CDR3 is TGCGCCAGCACCGAAAGGACTCCAGATACGCAGTATTTT.

The chain combines TRBV20-1 with TRBJ2-5; the D gene is possibly TRBD2 (5 bases). V was clipped by 5 bases and J by 5 bases, with 9 bases between them. Looked up from germline, CDR1 is DFQATT and CDR2 is SNEGSKA (reference sequence). The CDR3 runs 11 residues. Written as DNA, the CDR3 is TGCAGTGCTTTCTCGGGGGAGACCCAGTACTTC. It is translated as CSAFSGETQYF.

This clone was seen just once. CDR3 sequence reads: CASSPVNEKLFF. The CDR3 bases are TGTGCCAGCAGCCCGGTCAATGAAAAACTGTTTTTT. This chain joins TRBV3-1 (or the pseudogene TRBV3-2) and TRBJ1-4; D ambiguous. Germline CDR1 is LGHDT and CDR2 is YNNKEL (reference sequence). This CDR3 spans 12 amino acids. V lost 4 bases, J lost 5 bases, and 5 bases lay in between.

The CDR3 region has the DNA TGCGCCAGCAGCATAGACTCCAGGGGGCCTTACGAGCAGTACTTC. This codes for CASSIDSRGPYEQYF. V usage is TRBV5-1 and J usage is TRBJ2-7; 8 bases fit TRBD1. The J segment lost 4 bases and the V segment lost 4 bases, leaving 10 bases of the junction unmatched. Germline assignment: CDR1 SGHRS and CDR2 YFSETQ. The CDR3 covers 15 residues. Looking up the rest from reference TRBV5-1 and TRBJ2-7 gives the full variable domain: KAGVTQTPRYLIKTRGQQVTLSCSPISGHRSVSWYQQTPGQGLQFLFEYFSETQRNKGNFPGRFSGRQFSNSRSEMNVSTLELGDSALYLCASSIDSRGPYEQYFGPGTRLTVT.

V usage is TRBV11-1 and J usage is TRBJ2-3, with TRBD2 identical over 9 bases. Germline values: CDR1 SGHAT, CDR2 FQDESV (reference sequence). The V gene end was trimmed by 1 base and the J gene end by 4 bases; junction bases not matched to a gene: 3. The CDR3 sequence is 15 residues long. In DNA form, the CDR3 reads TGTGCCAGCAGCTTAGTGGCGGGGGGGGCAGATACGCAGTATTTT. Translating gives CASSLVAGGADTQYF.

In this sample, this clone turned up once. This chain joins TRBV28 and TRBJ2-5; D is undetermined. The CDR3 length is 15 residues. The germline gives CDR1 MDHEN, CDR2 SYDVKM. V was cut by 3 bases and J by 2 bases, with 13 bases left in between. The CDR3: CASSFLYGSQETQYF. DNA of the CDR3: TGTGCCAGCAGTTTTTTATATGGCTCACAAGAGACCCAGTACTTC.

The V and J genes are TRBV5-1 and TRBJ1-1, with no clear D. Germline V gives CDR1 SGHRS, CDR2 YFSETQ. The V end was cut by 1 base, the J end by 1 base, with 8 bases between. The CDR3 has 14 residues. The CDR3 protein is CASSLNWANTEAFF. The CDR3 bases are TGCGCCAGCAGCTTGAATTGGGCGAACACTGAAGCTTTCTTT.